This note documents a single T cell receptor (beta chain) sequence. Its antigen is currently unknown. This sequence may be a read error, since a much larger clone differs from it by one base. CDR3 length: 15 amino acids. Germline V gene sequence: CDR1 SGHTA, CDR2 FQGNSA. The entry originates in a study of T cell repertoires in cytomegalovirus infection. Regarding the study as a whole: In two of eight donors, the top clonotype was HLA-C-restricted CMV-specific.

TCRdb analysed the reads with MiXCR anew, one entry per CDR3 protein. The sample lists about 600,000 distinct CDR3 sequences, approximately 24% seen once, with 8% in the top ten. This chain joins TRBV7-2 and TRBJ2-5; D may be TRBD2 (7 bases). Sequences were obtained from CD8+ T cells from PBMCs. The sequence was collected from a human donor in good health (CMV status not recorded). Some clones in this sample may be carry-over from other donors' samples. CDR3: CANSHGGGPQETQYF. In nucleotides, the CDR3 is TGTGCCAACAGCCACGGCGGGGGCCCCCAAGAGACCCAGTACTTC.